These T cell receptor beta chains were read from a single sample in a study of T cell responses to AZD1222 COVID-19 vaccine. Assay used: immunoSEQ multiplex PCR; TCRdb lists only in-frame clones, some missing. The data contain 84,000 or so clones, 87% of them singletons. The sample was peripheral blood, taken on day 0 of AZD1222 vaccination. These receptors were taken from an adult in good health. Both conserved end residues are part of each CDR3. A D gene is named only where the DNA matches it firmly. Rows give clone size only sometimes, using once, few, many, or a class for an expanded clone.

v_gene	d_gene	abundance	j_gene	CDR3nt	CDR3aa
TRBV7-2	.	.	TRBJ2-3	TGTGCCAGCAGCTCGTCAGGGACCAAGTCGCAGTATTTT	CASSSSGTKSQYF
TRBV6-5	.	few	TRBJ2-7	TGTGCCAGCACCGCCTGGGAAGGGGCCTACGAGCAGTACTTC	CASTAWEGAYEQYF
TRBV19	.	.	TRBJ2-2	TGTGCCAGTAGTATGGGGGGTATGAACACCGGGGAGCTGTTTTTT	CASSMGGMNTGELFF
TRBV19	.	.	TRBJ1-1	TGTGCCAGTAGTATAGGTCGGGGGGCTGAAGCTTTCTTT	CASSIGRGAEAFF
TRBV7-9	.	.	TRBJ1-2	TGTGCCAGCAGCGGATTTAAGGAAGCGTACGGCTACACCTTC	CASSGFKEAYGYTF
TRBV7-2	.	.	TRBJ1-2	TGTGCCAGCAACGGAGTGGGAGGTTATGGCTACACCTTC	CASNGVGGYGYTF
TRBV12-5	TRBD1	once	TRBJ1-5	TGTGCTAGTGGTTCCTGGGGGACAGGGAGGAATCAGCCCCAGCATTTT	CASGSWGTGRNQPQHF
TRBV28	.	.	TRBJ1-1	TGTGCCAGCAGGGTGCCGGGTTCGACCGAAGCTTTCTTT	CASRVPGSTEAFF
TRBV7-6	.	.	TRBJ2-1	TGTGCCAGTTCAGGGGCTAGCAATGAGCAGTTCTTC	CASSGASNEQFF
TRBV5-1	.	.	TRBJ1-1	TGCGCCAGCAGCTTCCTAAGACAGGACAACACTGAAGCTTTCTTT	CASSFLRQDNTEAFF
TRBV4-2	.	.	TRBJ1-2	TGTGCCAGCAGCCAGTGGGGGGACCATGGCTACACCTTC	CASSQWGDHGYTF
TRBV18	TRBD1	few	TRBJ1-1	TGTGCCAGCTCGCGGGACAGGGGTTCTTACACTGAAGCTTTCTTT	CASSRDRGSYTEAFF
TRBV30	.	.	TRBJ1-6	TGTGCCTGGAGTCCCCCACGACTCTGGAGCTCCTATAATTCACCCCTCCACTTT	CAWSPPRLWSSYNSPLHF
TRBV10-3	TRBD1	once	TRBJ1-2	TGTGCCATCAGTGAGTTGGGGGGACAGGGAGTAGGTGGCTACACCTTC	CAISELGGQGVGGYTF
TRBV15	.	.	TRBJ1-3	TGTGCCACCAGCAGAGTAGGTTCTCGGTCTGGAAACACCATATATTTT	CATSRVGSRSGNTIYF
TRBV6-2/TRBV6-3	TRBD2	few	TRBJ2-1	TGTGCCAGCAGTTACTCCCCGACTAGCGGATTGTACAATGAGCAGTTCTTC	CASSYSPTSGLYNEQFF
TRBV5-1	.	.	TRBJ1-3	TGCGCCAGCAGCTCAGAAGAAACTAGCTCTGGAAACACCATATATTTT	CASSSEETSSGNTIYF
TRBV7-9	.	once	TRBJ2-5	TGTGCCAGCAGCTTACACAGGGAAGAGACCCAGTACTTC	CASSLHREETQYF
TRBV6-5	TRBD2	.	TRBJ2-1	TGTGCCAGCAGTTCTAGCGGGAGCGGGACCTACAATGAGCAGTTCTTC	CASSSSGSGTYNEQFF
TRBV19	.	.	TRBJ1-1	TGTGCCAGTAGCCACAGGGTGATGAACACTGAAGCTTTCTTT	CASSHRVMNTEAFF
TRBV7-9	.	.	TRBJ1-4	TGTGCCAGCAGCTTTTTTGGACGGGCAACTAATGAAAAACTGTTTTTT	CASSFFGRATNEKLFF
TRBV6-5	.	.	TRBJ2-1	TGTGCCAGCAGAAGGGCCCGCTCCGCCTACAATGAGCAGTTCTTC	CASRRARSAYNEQFF
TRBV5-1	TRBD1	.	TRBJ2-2	TGCGCCAGCAGAGGACAGGGGAAGGAGACCGGGGAGCTGTTTTTT	CASRGQGKETGELFF
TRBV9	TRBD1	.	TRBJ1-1	TGTGCCAGCAGCGCCGGACAGGGGTTTGCTGAAGCTTTCTTT	CASSAGQGFAEAFF
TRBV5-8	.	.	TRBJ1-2	TGTGCCAGCAGCCTGACAGGACTTGATGGCTACACCTTC	CASSLTGLDGYTF
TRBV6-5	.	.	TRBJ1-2	TGTGCCAGCAGTTACCAAGGAGGCTACACCTTC	CASSYQGGYTF
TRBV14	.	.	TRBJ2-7	TGTGCCAGCAGCCCGAGACTCAACGGGGAGCAGTACTTC	CASSPRLNGEQYF
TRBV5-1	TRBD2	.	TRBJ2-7	TGCGCCAGCAGCAGAACATCAACTAGCGGGAGTTCCTACGAGCAGTACTTC	CASSRTSTSGSSYEQYF
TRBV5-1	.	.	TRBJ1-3	TGCGCCAGCAGCTTGGAGGCCAGGATCTCTGGAAACACCATATATTTT	CASSLEARISGNTIYF
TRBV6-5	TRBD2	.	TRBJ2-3	TGTGCCAGCAGTTCGGGACTAGCCGCCGATACGCAGTATTTT	CASSSGLAADTQYF
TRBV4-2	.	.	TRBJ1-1	TGTGCCAGCAGCCCAGATGCGATGAACACTGAAGCTTTCTTT	CASSPDAMNTEAFF
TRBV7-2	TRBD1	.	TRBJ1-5	TGTGCCAGCAGCACGGGGACAGTAAAAGGGCAGCCCCAGCATTTT	CASSTGTVKGQPQHF
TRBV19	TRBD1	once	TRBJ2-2	TGTGCCAGTAGCCCCGGACAGGGGTCCGGGGAGCTGTTTTTT	CASSPGQGSGELFF
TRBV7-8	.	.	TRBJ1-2	TGTGCCAGCAGCTTAGAGGTGTGGAAAAACAGGATCTTCTATGGCTACACCTTC	CASSLEVWKNRIFYGYTF
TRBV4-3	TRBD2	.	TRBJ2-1	TGCGCCAGCAGCCAAGACTGGGGACTAGCGGGGGGTCGAGAGCAGTTCTTC	CASSQDWGLAGGREQFF
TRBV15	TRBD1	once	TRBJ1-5	TGTGCCACCAGCACCCTTTACAGGGGCCTTGGCAATCAGCCCCAGCATTTT	CATSTLYRGLGNQPQHF
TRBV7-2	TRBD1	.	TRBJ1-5	TGTGCCAGCAGCGGACAGGCAGTTGTTAGCAATCAGCCCCAGCATTTT	CASSGQAVVSNQPQHF
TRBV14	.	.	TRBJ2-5	TGTGCCAGCAGCCAAGGACAGGTTGGGGGAGAGACCCAGTACTTC	CASSQGQVGGETQYF
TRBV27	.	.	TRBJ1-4	TGTGCCAGCAGTTTTAACGTAGTGCGGGCCGTTAATGAAAAACTGTTTTTT	CASSFNVVRAVNEKLFF
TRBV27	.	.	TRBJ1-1	TGTGCCAGCAGTCCATGGGGGAACACTGAAGCTTTCTTT	CASSPWGNTEAFF
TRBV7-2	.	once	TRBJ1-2	TGTGCCAGCAGCATCTATTCCAGGGAAGACTATGGCTACACCTTC	CASSIYSREDYGYTF
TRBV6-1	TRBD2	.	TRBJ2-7	TGTGCCAGCAGTGACTTCGGGACTAGCGGGAACTACGAGCAGTACTTC	CASSDFGTSGNYEQYF
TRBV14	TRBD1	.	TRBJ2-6	TGTGCCAGCAGCCAAGATAAGGGGACAGATATTACCTCCGTCCTGACTTTC	CASSQDKGTDITSVLTF